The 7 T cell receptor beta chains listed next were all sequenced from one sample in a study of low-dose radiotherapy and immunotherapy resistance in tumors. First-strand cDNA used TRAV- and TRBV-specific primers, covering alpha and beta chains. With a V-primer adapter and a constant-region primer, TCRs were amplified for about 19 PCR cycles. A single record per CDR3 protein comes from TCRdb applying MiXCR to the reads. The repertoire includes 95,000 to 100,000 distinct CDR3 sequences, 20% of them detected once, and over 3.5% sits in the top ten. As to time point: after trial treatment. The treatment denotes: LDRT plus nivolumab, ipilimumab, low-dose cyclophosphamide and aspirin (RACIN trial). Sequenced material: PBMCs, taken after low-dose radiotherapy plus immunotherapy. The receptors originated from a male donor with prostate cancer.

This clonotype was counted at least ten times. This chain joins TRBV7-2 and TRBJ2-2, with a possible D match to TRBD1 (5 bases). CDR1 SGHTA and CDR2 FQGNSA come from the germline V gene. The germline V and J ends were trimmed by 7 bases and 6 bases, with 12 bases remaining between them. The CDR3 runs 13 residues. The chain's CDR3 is CASTPRRAGELFF. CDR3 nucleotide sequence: TGTGCCAGCACCCCCCGCAGGGCCGGGGAGCTGTTTTTT.

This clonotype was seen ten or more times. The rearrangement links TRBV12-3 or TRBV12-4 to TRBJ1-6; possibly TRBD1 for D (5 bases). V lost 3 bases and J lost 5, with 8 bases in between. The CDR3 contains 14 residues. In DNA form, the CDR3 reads TGTGCCAGCAGTTTCAGACAGAATAATTCACCCCTCCACTTT. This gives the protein CASSFRQNNSPLHF.

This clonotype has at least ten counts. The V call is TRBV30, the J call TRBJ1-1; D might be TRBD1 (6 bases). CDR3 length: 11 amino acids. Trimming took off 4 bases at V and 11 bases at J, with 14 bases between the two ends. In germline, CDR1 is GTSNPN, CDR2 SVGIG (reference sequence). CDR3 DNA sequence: TGTGCCTGGATCCCCTCAGGGGTGGCTTTCTTT. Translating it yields CAWIPSGVAFF.

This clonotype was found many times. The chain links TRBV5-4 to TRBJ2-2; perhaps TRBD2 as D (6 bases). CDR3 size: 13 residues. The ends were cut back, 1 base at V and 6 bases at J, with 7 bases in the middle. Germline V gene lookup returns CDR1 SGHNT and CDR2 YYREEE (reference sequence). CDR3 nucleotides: TGTGCCAGCAGCTTGCGACTAGCCGGGGAGCTGTTTTTT. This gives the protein CASSLRLAGELFF. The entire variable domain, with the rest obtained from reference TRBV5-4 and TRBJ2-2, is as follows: ETGVTQSPTHLIKTRGQQVTLRCSSQSGHNTVSWYQQALGQGPQFIFQYYREEENGRGNFPPRFSGLQFPNYSSELNVNALELDDSALYLCASSLRLAGELFFGEGSRLTVL.

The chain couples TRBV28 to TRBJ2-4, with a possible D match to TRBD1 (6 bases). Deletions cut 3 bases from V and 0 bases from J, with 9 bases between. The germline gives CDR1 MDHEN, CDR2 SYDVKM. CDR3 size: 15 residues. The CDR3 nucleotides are TGTGCCAGCAGTTTCAGGGGACCAGCCAAAAACATTCAGTACTTC. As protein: CASSFRGPAKNIQYF.

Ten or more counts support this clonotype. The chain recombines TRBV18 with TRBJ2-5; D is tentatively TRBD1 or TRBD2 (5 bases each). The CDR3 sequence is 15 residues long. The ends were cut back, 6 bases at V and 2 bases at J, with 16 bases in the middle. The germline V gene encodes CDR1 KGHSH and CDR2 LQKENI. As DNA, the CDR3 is TGTGCCAGCTCCTCCCGAGGGGCCCTTCAAGAGACCCAGTACTTC. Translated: CASSSRGALQETQYF.

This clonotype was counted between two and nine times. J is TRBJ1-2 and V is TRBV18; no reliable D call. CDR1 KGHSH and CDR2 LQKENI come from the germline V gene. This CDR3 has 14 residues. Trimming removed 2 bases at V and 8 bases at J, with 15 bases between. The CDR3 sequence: CASSPIAQPVGYTF. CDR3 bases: TGTGCCAGCTCACCAATCGCCCAGCCGGTCGGCTACACCTTC.